The rows below give T cell receptor beta chains drawn from one sample of a study of blood T cells in healthy people across ages. A single record per CDR3 protein comes from TCRdb applying MiXCR to the 5' RACE reads. In the table there are over 1,500,000 distinct CDR3 sequences, just under 50% of which are singletons. Material for sequencing was blood. These receptor sequences come from a middle-aged woman in good health. Each CDR3 is given without its conserved first and last residue.

>TRBV14
ASSRLGASSYNEQY
>TRBV7-2
ASLGQGVHYGYT
>TRBV9
ASSVGWALNTEAF
>TRBV11-1
ASKLADTQY
>TRBV6-1
ASSERSAGELF
>TRBV7-2
ASSWGPSGSYEQY
>TRBV21-1
ASSKAREGMTDTQY
>TRBV7-2
ASSLGGQGRDYGYT
>TRBV5-1
ASNLAPGTPDTQY
>TRBV24-1
ATSDAGRGGYT
>TRBV20-1
SARDGPGANIKTVPYEQY
>TRBV7-2
ASSLIPLGETQY
>TRBV12-3/TRBV12-4
ASSSSGTPDTQY
>TRBV7-2
ASSPVPLKNTEAF
>TRBV4-2
ASSPRDAGGETQY
>TRBV6-5
ASSPFGGNDEKLF
>TRBV9
VSSVGGAHQETQY
>TRBV28
ASSLWTSGGGMVDTQY
>TRBV9
ASSVGWGQAIQETQY
>TRBV7-2
ASSSSGGRRAETQY
>TRBV12-3/TRBV12-4
ASSVAGTPYEQY
>TRBV12-3/TRBV12-4
ASSSMGFGGSSYNEQF
>TRBV3-1
ASSQDLQGGNELF
>TRBV6-5
ASSFRGATNEKLF
>TRBV7-9
ASSLGDQRNTEAF
>TRBV4-1
ASSHGALQETQY
>TRBV4-3
ASSQGELADQETQY
>TRBV7-2
ASSSVLPSALH
>TRBV13
ASSGQGYT